These 20 T cell receptor beta chains share one sample of origin, sequenced in a study of identifying expanded T cells in peripheral blood. The method was immunoSEQ multiplex PCR; TCRdb's version includes in-frame clones alone and lacks a portion of them. The table shows 75,000 to 95,000 clones, with approximately 90% occurring only once. The sequencing input was blood. Receptors were obtained from a person aged 18 to 75 in good health.

The chain couples TRBV6-5 to TRBJ1-2, with D uncertain. Germline V gene sequence: CDR1 MNHEY, CDR2 SVGAGI. The CDR3 totals 14 residues. V was trimmed by 4 bases and J by 3 bases, leaving 12 bases between them. The CDR3 loop reads CASSLAGWDYGYTF. Written as DNA, the CDR3 is TGTGCCAGCAGTTTGGCCGGTTGGGACTATGGCTACACCTTC.

The chain carries TRBV6-1 and TRBJ1-1; D remains unclear. V was trimmed by 2 bases and J by 1 base, leaving 5 bases between them. Germline V lookup: CDR1 MNHNS, CDR2 SASEGT. The length of the CDR3 is 13 residues. The CDR3, as DNA: TGTGCCAGCAGTGAACCACCGAACACTGAAGCTTTCTTT. Encoded protein: CASSEPPNTEAFF.

The chain recombines TRBV5-1 with TRBJ1-3; D remains unclear. Germline V gives CDR1 SGHRS, CDR2 YFSETQ. V lost 2 bases, J lost 6 bases, and 15 bases lay in between. The CDR3 is 15 amino acids. CDR3 nucleotides: TGCGCCAGCAGCTTTGGGGAACTCTTGGAAAACACCATATATTTT. Protein product: CASSFGELLENTIYF.

This chain joins TRBV2 and TRBJ1-1; 7 bases match TRBD1. CDR3 length: 14 residues. Germline CDR1 is SNHLY and CDR2 is FYNNEI. V was pared by 8 bases and J by 3 bases, with 9 bases of the junction left unmatched. The CDR3 sequence: CASPTGQGDTEAFF. CDR3 coding DNA: TGTGCCAGCCCCACAGGGCAGGGGGACACTGAAGCTTTCTTT.

The chain combines TRBV21-1 with TRBJ2-7; TRBD2 is the table's D call, not checked against the DNA. TRBV21-1 is recorded as a pseudogene. This CDR3 comprises 16 residues. The CDR3 here is CASSKVRAGGPAEQYF. The CDR3 region has the DNA TGTGCCAGCAGCAAAGTTCGTGCGGGAGGGCCGGCCGAGCAGTACTTC.

The chain is built from TRBV27 and TRBJ2-3, with D tentatively TRBD1 or TRBD2 (6 bases each). V lost 3 bases, J lost 2 bases, and 9 bases lay in between. This CDR3 has 14 amino acids. The germline gives CDR1 MNHEY, CDR2 SMNVEV (reference sequence). The CDR3 reads CASSFWGATDTQYF. DNA for the CDR3: TGTGCCAGCAGTTTTTGGGGGGCCACAGATACGCAGTATTTT.

The chain employs TRBV9 and TRBJ2-5; no reliable D call. This CDR3 contains 16 residues. V lost 0 bases and J lost 1, with 13 bases in between. Germline-derived CDR1 and CDR2 are SGDLS and YYNGEE. CDR3 loop: CASSVALVAGQETQYF. The DNA for the CDR3 is TGTGCCAGCAGCGTAGCCCTCGTGGCTGGCCAAGAGACCCAGTACTTC.

DNA for the CDR3: TGTGCCAGCAGCGTAGCAGGGGCTGCACAGGGAGGCAACAATGAGCAGTTCTTC. This gives the protein CASSVAGAAQGGNNEQFF. J is TRBJ2-1 and V is TRBV9, with D tentatively TRBD1 or TRBD2 (6 bases each). The CDR3 consists of 18 residues. Germline CDR1 is SGDLS and CDR2 is YYNGEE. V was trimmed by 0 bases and J by 5 bases, leaving 21 bases between them. Full variable domain (outside the CDR3, taken from reference TRBV9 and TRBJ2-1): DSGVTQTPKHLITATGQRVTLRCSPRSGDLSVYWYQQSLDQGLQFLIQYYNGEERAKGNILERFSAQQFPDLHSELNLSSLELGDSALYFCASSVAGAAQGGNNEQFFGPGTRLTVL.

The J gene is TRBJ2-5, the V gene TRBV13; perhaps TRBD2 as D (6 bases). Per germline, CDR1 PRHDT and CDR2 FYEKMQ (reference sequence). The V and J ends lost 0 bases and 5 bases respectively, with 13 bases between them. This CDR3 region has 15 residues. The CDR3 region has the DNA TGTGCCAGCAGCTTAGGTCTAGCGCCCGGGGAGACCCAGTACTTC. It translates to CASSLGLAPGETQYF.

The J gene is TRBJ1-5, the V gene TRBV10-3; D is unclear. CDR3 length: 14 residues. V was clipped by 0 bases and J by 1 base, with 4 bases between them. Germline V gene lookup returns CDR1 ENHRY and CDR2 SYGVKD. Written as DNA, the CDR3 is TGTGCCATCAGTGAGTCGAGGAGCAATCAGCCCCAGCATTTT. It is translated as CAISESRSNQPQHF.

The chain is built from TRBV19 and TRBJ1-1, with a tentative D call TRBD1 (6 bases). The V end was cut by 10 bases, the J end by 5 bases, with 17 bases between. The CDR3 is 13 amino acids. Germline V gives CDR1 LNHDA, CDR2 SQIVND (reference sequence). CDR3: CATRTVLWTEAFF. The CDR3 region has the DNA TGTGCCACCCGGACAGTTTTGTGGACTGAAGCTTTCTTT.

This sequence joins TRBV4-1 and TRBJ1-1; 7 bases agree with TRBD1. The CDR3 sequence is 17 residues long. V was pared by 0 bases and J by 0 bases, with 7 bases of the junction left unmatched. The germline V gene encodes CDR1 MGHRA and CDR2 YSYEKL. In DNA form, the CDR3 reads TGCGCCAGCAGCCAAGATGGGGACAGAGAAATGAACACTGAAGCTTTCTTT. Residues: CASSQDGDREMNTEAFF.

The rearrangement uses TRBV19 and TRBJ2-7; the match to TRBD2 covers 14 bases. V shed 7 bases and J 0 bases; nucleotides not matched to a gene: 8. CDR3 length: 17 amino acids. In germline, CDR1 is LNHDA, CDR2 SQIVND (reference sequence). The CDR3 region has the DNA TGTGCCAGTACCCCGGTCGGGACTAGCGGGAGCTCCTACGAGCAGTACTTC. Its protein is CASTPVGTSGSSYEQYF.

This chain joins TRBV4-1 and TRBJ1-1; D is unclear. There are 13 residues in the CDR3. Trimming cost V 4 bases and J 3 bases, with 9 bases left between them. The germline V gene encodes CDR1 MGHRA and CDR2 YSYEKL. The CDR3 protein is CASSPRTYTEAFF. The CDR3 bases are TGCGCCAGCAGCCCAAGGACCTACACTGAAGCTTTCTTT.

CDR3 residues: CASSIRDPLNTEAFF. DNA of the CDR3: TGTGCCAGTAGTATACGGGACCCACTGAACACTGAAGCTTTCTTT. This chain joins TRBV19 and TRBJ1-1; D possibly corresponds to TRBD1 (5 bases). Germline V gene data show CDR1 as LNHDA and CDR2 as SQIVND (reference sequence). V was pared by 2 bases and J by 0 bases, with 10 bases between. The length of the CDR3 is 15 residues.

This chain links TRBV7-3 with TRBJ2-2, with 7 bases matching TRBD2. The ends lost 3 bases at V and 1 base at J; junction bases unmatched: 5. Germline V CDR1 and CDR2: SGHTA, FQGTGA. The CDR3 covers 16 residues. CDR3 nucleotide sequence: TGTGCCAGCAGCTTTGGCGGCGGGAGGAACACCGGGGAGCTGTTTTTT. It translates to CASSFGGGRNTGELFF.

The CDR3 DNA reads as TGTGCCAGCAGCCCCGACCGGGACACTGAAGCTTTCTTT. It specifies CASSPDRDTEAFF. This rearrangement joins TRBV11-2 to TRBJ1-1; D uncertain. The V gene lost 5 bases and the J gene lost 3 bases, with 10 bases spanning the gap. The CDR3 loop spans 13 amino acids. Germline CDR1 reads SGHAT; CDR2 reads FQNNGV.

The V and J genes are TRBV11-1 and TRBJ1-2; weak D call: TRBD1 (6 bases). Germline V lookup: CDR1 SGHAT, CDR2 FQDESV (reference sequence). The CDR3 extends over 14 amino acids. Trimming pared 3 bases from V and 4 bases from J, leaving 12 bases between. CDR3 coding DNA: TGTGCCAGCAGCTTGGAACAGGGCATCTATGGCTACACCTTC. Translated: CASSLEQGIYGYTF.

The gene calls are TRBV2 and TRBJ2-5; no reliable D call. Germline CDR1 SNHLY, CDR2 FYNNEI. The V and J ends lost 3 bases and 5 bases respectively, with 4 bases between them. CDR3 length: 11 residues. The CDR3 region has the DNA TGTGCCAGCAGTGAGATGGAGACCCAGTACTTC. It codes for CASSEMETQYF. Looking up the rest from reference TRBV2 and TRBJ2-5 gives the full variable domain: EPEVTQTPSHQVTQMGQEVILRCVPISNHLYFYWYRQILGQKVEFLVSFYNNEISEKSEIFDDQFSVERPDGSNFTLKIRSTKLEDSAMYFCASSEMETQYFGPGTRLLVL.

The chain combines TRBV27 with TRBJ2-7, with 8 bases aligning to TRBD1. The CDR3 covers 18 residues. Germline V CDR1 and CDR2: MNHEY, SMNVEV (reference sequence). After removal of 5 bases from V and 0 bases from J, the junction contained 15 bases not matched to a gene. The CDR3 spells CASSLRGLTASSSYEQYF. The CDR3 DNA is TGTGCCAGCAGTCTCAGGGGGCTCACCGCCTCGAGCTCCTACGAGCAGTACTTC.